The 14 T cell receptor beta chains below all came from one sample that was sequenced in a study of shared clonotypes between healthy human individuals (TCRdb year 2020). The library was obtained by the immunoSEQ multiplex PCR assay. TCRdb retrieved this table from immuneACCESS and kept in-frame rearrangements only. Not all clones are present; in checked studies, unresolved V genes account for under half, and no reason is known for the remainder. Across this sample there are under 150,000 clones, with more than 65% seen only once. The ten largest clones take up just under 25% of the sample. Sequencing was carried out using memory CD8+ T cells sorted from blood. The cell subset or site label here, explained by the study, means: CD45RO+ cells pooled with CCR7-negative TemRA cells. Source of these receptors: a woman aged 30 to 39 in good health.

The chain couples TRBV25-1 to TRBJ2-3; TRBD2 aligns across 7 bases. The trim removed 7 bases at V and 0 bases at J, leaving 4 bases unmatched. Germline lookup yields CDR1 MGHDK and CDR2 SYGVNS. This CDR3 is built from 14 residues. In DNA, the CDR3 is TGTGCCAGCACGCTAGCGGCTAGCACAGATACGCAGTATTTT. Its protein is CASTLAASTDTQYF.

The J gene is TRBJ1-4, the V gene TRBV28; 9 bases are a match to TRBD1. The CDR3 is 14 residues long. Germline-derived CDR1 and CDR2 are MDHEN and SYDVKM. Losses at the gene ends were 6 bases for V and 4 bases for J; bases not matched to a gene: 3. This chain's CDR3 is CASRGTGFNEKLFF. As DNA, the CDR3 is TGTGCCAGCAGGGGGACAGGGTTTAATGAAAAACTGTTTTTT.

The chain combines TRBV27 with TRBJ2-7, with D uncertain. Germline CDR1 is MNHEY and CDR2 is SMNVEV (reference sequence). The CDR3 runs to 14 residues. Trimming stripped 4 bases from V and 5 bases from J, with 15 bases between. The CDR3 region is CASSSGSAIHEQYF. The CDR3 nucleotides are TGTGCCAGCAGTTCCGGATCCGCCATCCACGAGCAGTACTTC.

This CDR3 is CASSLQGSSYEQYF. In DNA form, the CDR3 reads TGTGCCAGCAGTTTACAAGGATCCTCCTACGAGCAGTACTTC. The chain recombines TRBV27 with TRBJ2-7; no definite D call. The CDR3 runs 14 residues. V shed 2 bases and J shed 0 bases, with 8 bases lying between them. From germline, CDR1 is MNHEY and CDR2 SMNVEV (reference sequence).

The J gene is TRBJ1-1, the V gene TRBV11-2; D not certain. Trimming removed 6 bases from V and 1 base from J, with 9 bases in between. Germline values: CDR1 SGHAT, CDR2 FQNNGV. This CDR3 comprises 13 residues. Here the CDR3 DNA reads TGTGCCAGCAGTGAGACCGGGAACACTGAAGCTTTCTTT. This encodes CASSETGNTEAFF.

This clone was counted once. The V call is TRBV6-1, the J call TRBJ1-5; D uncertain. Trimming removed 2 bases from V and 0 bases from J, with 8 bases in between. CDR1 and CDR2 (germline): MNHNS, SASEGT. CDR3 size: 15 residues. The CDR3, as DNA: TGTGCCAGCAGTGAATGGATGTATAGCAATCAGCCCCAGCATTTT. Its translation: CASSEWMYSNQPQHF.

V and J are TRBV19 and TRBJ1-4; D might be TRBD1 (5 bases). The ends were cut back, 6 bases at V and 4 bases at J, with 15 bases in the middle. The CDR3 is 15 residues long. The germline CDR1 and CDR2 sequences are LNHDA and SQIVND (reference sequence). This chain's CDR3 is CASRSNQGLNEKLFF. CDR3 DNA: TGTGCCAGTAGAAGCAACCAGGGACTTAATGAAAAACTGTTTTTT.

J is TRBJ1-1 and V is TRBV19; TRBD1 matches 7 bases. The CDR3 spans 15 residues. Germline lookup yields CDR1 LNHDA and CDR2 SQIVND (reference sequence). After removal of 8 bases from V and 1 base from J, the junction contained 10 bases not matched to a gene. Here the CDR3 reads CASAPPTGPNTEAFF. The CDR3 DNA follows: TGTGCCAGTGCCCCTCCGACAGGGCCGAACACTGAAGCTTTCTTT.

The chain joins TRBV7-3 to TRBJ2-2; 7 bases line up with TRBD1. With 6 bases clipped from V and 10 bases from J, the junction kept 8 bases outside the gene matches. The CDR3 has 13 amino acids. CDR1 and CDR2 (germline): SGHTA, FQGTGA. CDR3 sequence reads: CASSSYGTEELFF. CDR3 nucleotides: TGTGCCAGCAGTTCCTACGGGACAGAGGAGCTGTTTTTT.

Only a few counts were recorded for this clone. A read error may explain this, as a much larger clone is one base away. The gene calls are TRBV2 and TRBJ1-5; D unclear. Germline V gives CDR1 SNHLY, CDR2 FYNNEI. The CDR3 has 14 amino acids. The V end was cut by 3 bases, the J end by 0 bases, with 6 bases between. CDR3 DNA: TGTGCCAGCAGTGACAGGTATAGCAATCAGCCCCAGCATTTT. Protein sequence: CASSDRYSNQPQHF.

The J gene is TRBJ1-5, the V gene TRBV6-1; D is perhaps TRBD1 (5 bases). V dropped 4 bases and J dropped 4 bases, with 11 bases sitting between them. CDR3 length equals 14 residues. The V gene's germline CDR1 is MNHNS and CDR2 SASEGT. In nucleotides, the CDR3 is TGTGCCAGCAGTGTTAGCAGGGCTAATCAGCCCCAGCATTTT. Amino acid sequence: CASSVSRANQPQHF.

This sequence joins TRBV28 and TRBJ1-1; D ambiguous. The CDR3 is made up of 14 amino acids. Between the trimmed V and J ends, which lost 6 bases and 5 bases, there was a span of 16 bases. Germline CDR1 MDHEN, CDR2 SYDVKM. CDR3 protein: CASSSGVGRTEAFF. In nucleotides, the CDR3 is TGTGCCAGCAGCTCCGGGGTGGGAAGGACTGAAGCTTTCTTT.

This chain joins TRBV4-1 and TRBJ2-7; 10 positions agree with TRBD2. Germline lookup yields CDR1 MGHRA and CDR2 YSYEKL. J lost 8 bases, V lost 4 bases, and 11 bases had no gene match. The CDR3 totals 15 residues. CDR3: CASSLNTGLARQQYF. In DNA form, the CDR3 reads TGCGCCAGCAGCCTTAACACGGGACTAGCGAGACAGCAGTACTTC.

This clone was observed at least ten times. The chain recombines TRBV6-6 with TRBJ1-2; TRBD1 matches at 9 bases. The CDR3 runs 14 residues. The trim removed 6 bases at V and 7 bases at J, leaving 9 bases unmatched. CDR1 and CDR2 from the germline V gene are MNHNY and SVGAGI (reference sequence). CDR3 nucleotides: TGTGCCAGCAGCAGGGACAGGGAATTTGGTGGCTACACCTTC. It specifies CASSRDREFGGYTF.